The clone carrying this T cell receptor (beta chain) was observed a few times. Deletions cut 6 bases from V and 0 bases from J, with 15 bases between. Germline V lookup: CDR1 LGHNT, CDR2 FRNRAP. This CDR3 spans 17 amino acids. This entry is derived from a study of blood T cells in healthy people across ages. Overall study: Every two T cells gave about one barcoded beta molecule via template switching.

The second PCR ran roughly 7 to 12 cycles with a sample-barcoded 5' primer and J-beta primers. Individual samples furnished no less than 2.5 million CDR3-containing paired-end reads apiece. TCRdb re-called the 5' RACE reads through MiXCR, storing one row per CDR3 protein. The sample includes 1,500,000 or so distinct CDR3 sequences, 59% seen only once; the top ten take about 6.7%. It was roughly 10 milliliters of peripheral blood that were drawn from each donor. Per sample, a minimum of 7 million PBMCs were isolated. The sequence came from a man younger than 35 in good health. Source material: blood. This chain joins TRBV12-5 and TRBJ2-6; the D is unclear. The CDR3 sequence is CASGMDGFASGANVLTF. The CDR3 DNA follows: TGTGCTAGTGGAATGGACGGATTTGCCTCTGGGGCCAACGTCCTGACTTTC.